Included here is one T cell receptor beta chain sequence, with context. Its antigen is currently unknown. The data were taken from a study of cytomegalovirus exposure and HLA in healthy donors. PCR used 60 Vbeta primers and 13 Jbeta primers. TCRdb's table, derived via immunoSEQ multiplex PCR, lists solely in-frame clones and lacks some. This sample yields approximately 150,000 clones, of which around four fifths are seen a single time; more than 2% belongs to the top ten. Overall study results and limits: Presence/absence analyses assumed roughly uniform sequencing depth across donors, which may not hold. Based on reports, TCR beta sequences accurately predicted HLA-A and HLA-B alleles for most subjects. Cytomegalovirus association was assigned to about 180 TCR beta chains.

Sequencing was done on a sample of PBMCs. The receptor comes from a boy between 2 and 10 years old in good health and CMV-seronegative.

CDR3 amino acids: CASSTLDRTAPLHF. The CDR3 nucleotides are TGTGCCAGTAGTACCCTCGACAGGACGGCACCCCTCCACTTT. The chain joins TRBV19 to TRBJ1-6; D is perhaps TRBD1 (6 bases). CDR3 length: 14 residues. The germline V gene has CDR1 LNHDA and CDR2 SQIVND (reference sequence). V was clipped by 4 bases and J by 11 bases, with 15 bases between them.